A selection of T cell receptor beta chains follows, all from one sample in a study of Tregs in tolerant kidney transplant recipients. Assay used: immunoSEQ multiplex PCR; TCRdb lists only in-frame clones, some missing. The data show tens of thousands of clones, 90% to 95% seen once. Sample: CD4+ T cells from blood, taken before the transplant. These receptors all come from a human donor who received a combined kidney and bone marrow transplant. The conserved cysteine and the conserved F or W are not part of the CDR3 here. The order of the fields is V gene, CDR3 protein.

>TRBV29-1
SVVAATLTDTQY
>TRBV18
ASSATVMNTEAF
>TRBV7-2
ASSFQGSGELF
>TRBV6-6
ASRGQGAGTEAF
>TRBV28
ASTSGGAGYEQY
>TRBV10-1
ASSGTDRDSYGYT
>TRBV5-5
ASSTSGLPDTQY
>TRBV10-3
AISDRGGETQY
>TRBV14
ASSQDPNSPLH
>TRBV19
ASSPGLAELNEQF
>TRBV2
ASSKQGPRNEQF
>TRBV7-2
ASSLTGTYYNEQF
>TRBV18
ASSKSGSTGANVLT
>TRBV13
ASSYGLVLNEQF
>TRBV7-2
ASSPAGAGGNTDTQY
>TRBV19
ASSIRRGNEKLF
>TRBV18
ASSPRDRGQRGYT
>TRBV28
ASSFSQGGRQPQH
>TRBV28
ASSSNKGSNTGELF
>TRBV5-1
ASSYSTGLAGMNTQY
>TRBV25-1
ASSDWTMVNSPLH
>TRBV6-6
ASSYGGTGANVLT
>TRBV12-5
ASGLVRLAVEEETQY
>TRBV29-1
SVVGGRAVDEQF
>TRBV7-3
ASSSSGGGDTQY
>TRBV4-2
ASSQEPAGGPYNEQF
>TRBV7-2
ASSLALAGATDEQF
>TRBV11-2
ASSQGVVATNEKLF
>TRBV10-3
ATNREIVSNTEAF
>TRBV2
ASSDSAGVQETQY
>TRBV7-2
ASSLGQGDYGYT
>TRBV6-5
ASSLTGYGTGELF
>TRBV5-1
ASSSERERTDTQY
>TRBV7-2
ASRYGTGAGNTIY
>TRBV29-1
SVAPGGADQPQH
>TRBV30
AWSVGGDGSPLH
>TRBV19
ASRRDPNTGELF
>TRBV18
ASSPRTGASGGSSHEQF
>TRBV4-2
ASSQGTGGSMGYEQY
>TRBV9
ASSVRDRGPPLH
>TRBV30
AWSGDSSNQPQH
>TRBV29-1
SVGRQGVDNEQF
>TRBV11-3
ASSLVGTEGYGYT
>TRBV19
ASSKDRFNQPQH
>TRBV7-9
ASRRTGLVHTGELF
>TRBV25-1
ASLCPKRTGGGYT
>TRBV2
ASSLGQGPYEQY
>TRBV27
ASSSDRGEVSEKLF
>TRBV11-2
ASSISIFVGGYT
>TRBV11-2
ASSPDRGTEAF
>TRBV5-6
ASSPHQGLASGELF
>TRBV7-2
ASSLMDRPVLT
>TRBV7-2
ASSPASDLINEQF
>TRBV11-2
ASSLDDTYNEQF
>TRBV28
ASSGDTSHQPQH
>TRBV30
AWRRSGGGTEAF
>TRBV25-1
ASSEWEEKPQH
>TRBV5-5
ASSLTGDNRLGNQPQH
>TRBV6-5
ASSPLPGRTEAF
>TRBV7-2
ASSLGVQSNQPQH